Here is one T cell receptor (beta chain) with its context. These data belong to a study of patients and donors after allogeneic stem cell transplantation. Each CDR3 protein gets one entry after TCRdb re-called the RT-PCR reads with MiXCR. The repertoire holds some 960,000 distinct CDR3 sequences, with about a sixth as singletons. V shed 0 bases, J shed 7 bases, and the junction held 2 bases outside the gene matches. The germline V gene encodes CDR1 GTSNPN and CDR2 SVGIG (reference sequence). The CDR3 consists of 13 residues. The sequence came from a human donor who was either an allogeneic HSCT recipient or a stem cell or donor lymphocyte infusion donor (not recorded which). It is not recorded whose cells these are; they may come from a transplant donor. The V gene is TRBV30, the J gene TRBJ2-2; 7 positions agree with TRBD1. Sequenced material: blood, either unsorted or a sorted T cell fraction (not recorded which). The CDR3: CAWSVQGHGELFF. In DNA form, the CDR3 reads TGTGCCTGGAGTGTACAGGGGCACGGGGAGCTGTTTTTT.